This TCR beta chain was sequenced for a study of CD8 T cells in ankylosing spondylitis. The V gene's germline CDR1 is DFQATT and CDR2 SNEGSKA (reference sequence). Trimming stripped 0 bases from V and 8 bases from J, with 19 bases between. This CDR3 is built from 15 residues. TCRdb independently ran MiXCR on the 5' RACE reads; one entry per CDR3 protein. The data show about 840,000 distinct CDR3 sequences, 10% to 15% seen once. Concerning this clonotype itself: Antigen specificity is unknown.

Study-wide results and caveats: A TCR beta motif of 8 or 9 highly homologous variants appeared characteristic of ankylosing spondylitis blood. It was reported that disease-linked clones were significantly enriched in matched ankylosing spondylitis synovial fluid.

The TCR originated in a male donor with ankylosing spondylitis. This chain links TRBV20-1 with TRBJ1-2; D gene unclear. The material sequenced was blood, either unsorted or a sorted T cell fraction (not recorded which). CDR3 sequence (DNA): TGCAGTGCTAGAGATCTACGGAAGGAGGAGATCGGCTACACCTTC. The encoded protein is CSARDLRKEEIGYTF.